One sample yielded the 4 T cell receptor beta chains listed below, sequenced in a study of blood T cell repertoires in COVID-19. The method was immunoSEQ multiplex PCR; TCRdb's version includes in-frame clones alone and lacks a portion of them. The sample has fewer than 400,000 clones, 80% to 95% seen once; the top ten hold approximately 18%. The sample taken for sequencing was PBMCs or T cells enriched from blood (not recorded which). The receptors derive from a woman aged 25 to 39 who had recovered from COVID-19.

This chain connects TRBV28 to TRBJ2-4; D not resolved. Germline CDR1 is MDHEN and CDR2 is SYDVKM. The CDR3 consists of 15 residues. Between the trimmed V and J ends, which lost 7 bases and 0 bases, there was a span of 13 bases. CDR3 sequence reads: CASISGTSAKNIQYF. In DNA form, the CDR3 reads TGTGCCAGCATTTCCGGTACCTCAGCCAAAAACATTCAGTACTTC.

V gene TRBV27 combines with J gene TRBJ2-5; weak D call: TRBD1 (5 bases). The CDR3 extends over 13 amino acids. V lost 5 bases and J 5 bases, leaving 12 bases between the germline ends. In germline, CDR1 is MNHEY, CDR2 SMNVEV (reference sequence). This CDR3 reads CASSARVRETQYF. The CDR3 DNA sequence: TGTGCCAGCAGTGCCAGGGTCCGGGAGACCCAGTACTTC.

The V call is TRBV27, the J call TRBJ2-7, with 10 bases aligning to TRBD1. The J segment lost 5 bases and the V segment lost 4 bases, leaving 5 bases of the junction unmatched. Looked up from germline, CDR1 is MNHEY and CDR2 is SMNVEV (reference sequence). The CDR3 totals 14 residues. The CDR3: CASSSRQGADEQYF. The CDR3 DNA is TGTGCCAGCAGTTCGCGACAGGGGGCGGACGAGCAGTACTTC.

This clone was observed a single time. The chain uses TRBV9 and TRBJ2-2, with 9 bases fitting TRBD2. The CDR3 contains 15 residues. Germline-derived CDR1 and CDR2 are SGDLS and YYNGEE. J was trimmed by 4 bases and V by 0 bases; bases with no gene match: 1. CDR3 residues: CASSVATSGTGELFF. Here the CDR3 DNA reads TGTGCCAGCAGCGTAGCGACTAGCGGCACCGGGGAGCTGTTTTTT.